This T cell receptor beta chain stems from a study of cytomegalovirus exposure and HLA in healthy donors. Study summary: According to later analysis, the same platform produced the roughly 120 validation and over 600 first-cohort repertoires. Study-wide points: Many donors shared some public TCRs, even though most TCR sequences were rare. Among TCR beta chains, those listed as cytomegalovirus-associated numbered approximately 150.

The method was immunoSEQ multiplex PCR; TCRdb's version includes in-frame clones alone and lacks a portion of them. The table records roughly 120,000 clones, 88% of them present only once. The germline V gene encodes CDR1 LNHDA and CDR2 SQIVND (reference sequence). The CDR3 runs to 16 residues. Germline trimming cut 5 bases from V and 2 bases from J; bases unmatched to any gene: 9. About this clone: Its antigen is currently unknown.

This TCR was recovered from a woman aged 25 to 39 in good health and CMV-seropositive. The chain links TRBV19 to TRBJ2-3, with TRBD2 identical over 8 bases. Input material: PBMCs. CDR3 bases: TGTGCCAGTAGTGATGACCAGCGGGGGTTCACAGATACGCAGTATTTT. The encoded protein is CASSDDQRGFTDTQYF.